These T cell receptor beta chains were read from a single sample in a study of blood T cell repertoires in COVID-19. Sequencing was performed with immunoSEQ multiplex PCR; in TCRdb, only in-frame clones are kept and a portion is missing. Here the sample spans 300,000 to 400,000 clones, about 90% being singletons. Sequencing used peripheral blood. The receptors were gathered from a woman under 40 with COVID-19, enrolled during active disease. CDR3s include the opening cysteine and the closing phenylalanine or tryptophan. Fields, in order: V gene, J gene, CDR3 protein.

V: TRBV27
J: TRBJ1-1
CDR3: CASRRFGDMNTEAFF

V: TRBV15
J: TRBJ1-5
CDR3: CATSRGSGLRPQHF

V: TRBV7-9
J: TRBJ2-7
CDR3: CASSAGQRRNYEQYF

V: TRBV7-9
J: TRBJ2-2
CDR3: CASSFDGRARGELFF

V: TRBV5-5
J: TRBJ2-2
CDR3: CASSLGPRAGELFF

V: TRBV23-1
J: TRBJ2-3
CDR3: CASSLGLAGALTSTDTQYF

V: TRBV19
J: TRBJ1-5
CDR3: CASSIRVDSNQPQHF

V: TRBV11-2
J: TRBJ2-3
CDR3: CASSFAPRASGRTDTQYF

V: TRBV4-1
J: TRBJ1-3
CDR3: CASSQPTGFGNTIYF

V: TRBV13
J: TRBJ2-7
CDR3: CASSKTEQGNEQYF

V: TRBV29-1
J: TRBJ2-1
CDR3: CSVEPGSGSYEQFF

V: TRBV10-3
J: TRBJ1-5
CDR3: CAISAGTGDQPQHF

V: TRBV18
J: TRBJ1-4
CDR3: CASSSTFQAGHEKLFF

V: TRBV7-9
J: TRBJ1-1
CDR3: CASSLIHDWGRFNTEAFF

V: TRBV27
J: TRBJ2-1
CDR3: CASRTGGAYNEQFF

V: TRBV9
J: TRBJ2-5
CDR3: CASSESFPGTAFQETQYF

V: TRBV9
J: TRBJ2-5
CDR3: CASSPDTDETQYF

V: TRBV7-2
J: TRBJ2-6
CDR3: CASSLARVSHVLTF

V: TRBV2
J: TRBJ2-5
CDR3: CASRATSGVQETQYF

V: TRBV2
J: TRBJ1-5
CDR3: CASSEWTGSFSNQPQHF

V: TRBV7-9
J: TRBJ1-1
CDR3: CASSGDRGHTEAFF

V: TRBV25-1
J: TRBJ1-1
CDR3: CASSEYGREGAFF

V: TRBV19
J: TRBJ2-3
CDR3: CASSIDAAAASTDTQYF

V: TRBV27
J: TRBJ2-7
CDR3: CASSLFRGAYEQYF

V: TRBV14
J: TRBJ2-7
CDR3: CASSQDAYEQYF

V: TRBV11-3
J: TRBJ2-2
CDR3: CASSLLRTSGSDGELFF

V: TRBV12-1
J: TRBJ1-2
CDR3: CASMNPDQGLNYGYTF

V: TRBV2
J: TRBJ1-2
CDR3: CASRPGERRGYTF

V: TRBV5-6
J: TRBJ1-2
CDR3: CASSLPPERTF

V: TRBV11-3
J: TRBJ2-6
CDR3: CASSQQGANVLTF

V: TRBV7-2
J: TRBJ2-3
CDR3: CASSANRGGTDTQYF

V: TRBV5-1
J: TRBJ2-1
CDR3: CASSPRTSGRSEGEQFF

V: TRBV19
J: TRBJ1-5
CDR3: CASSMMRDQPQHF

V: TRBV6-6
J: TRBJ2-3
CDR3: CASSPPGLDASHTDTQYF

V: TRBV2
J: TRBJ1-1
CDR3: CASDPWGSSNTEAFF

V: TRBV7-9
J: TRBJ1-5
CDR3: CASSLAVQGAPYQPQHF

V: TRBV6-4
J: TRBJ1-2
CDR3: CASKITDRTSGYTF

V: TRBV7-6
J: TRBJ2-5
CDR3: CASRSDRAAGETQYF

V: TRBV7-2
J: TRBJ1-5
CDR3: CASSPGQGISNQPQHF

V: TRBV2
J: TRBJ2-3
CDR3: CASSFSVLAGSTDTQYF

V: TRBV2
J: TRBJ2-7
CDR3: CASSDRDSYEQYF

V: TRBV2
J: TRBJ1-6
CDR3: CASRVGQVSDNSPLHF

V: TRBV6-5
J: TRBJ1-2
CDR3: CASSRGLGGYTF

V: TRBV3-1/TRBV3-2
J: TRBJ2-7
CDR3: CASSLGAGPYEQYF

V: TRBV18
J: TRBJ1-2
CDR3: CASSPPSASYGYTF

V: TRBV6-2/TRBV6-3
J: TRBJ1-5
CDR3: CASSYDPKGQIFNQPQHF

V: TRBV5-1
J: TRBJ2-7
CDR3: CASSLATESYEQYF

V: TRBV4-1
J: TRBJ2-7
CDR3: CASSQAGTGPYEQYF

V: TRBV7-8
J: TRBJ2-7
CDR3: CASSLGGQGHYEQYF

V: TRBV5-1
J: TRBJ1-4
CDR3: CASSKPGGEKLFF

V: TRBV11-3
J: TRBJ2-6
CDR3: CASSLVAGGNVLTF